This T cell receptor (beta chain) came from a study of response to subunit inactivated influenza vaccine. The CDR3 covers 14 residues. Germline values: CDR1 LGHNA, CDR2 YNFKEQ. The V end lost 1 base, the J end lost 1 base, and 4 bases lay between the germline ends. Each CDR3 protein is one row after TCRdb ran MiXCR on the RT-PCR reads. The sample shows a few hundred thousand distinct CDR3 sequences, 21% of them seen only once. Worth noting for this clonotype: What it recognizes is unknown.

Findings and caveats of the study: It was suggested by the authors that few new T cells are recruited by each seasonal influenza vaccination.

This chain uses TRBV4-2 with TRBJ2-2; D remains unclear. Sequenced material: PBMCs from blood, taken about 20 months after vaccination. This TCR was sampled from a man between 50 and 75 years old who received an inactivated influenza vaccine. DNA for the CDR3: TGTGCCAGCAGCCAAGTAGAGAACACCGGGGAGCTGTTTTTT. It yields the protein CASSQVENTGELFF.